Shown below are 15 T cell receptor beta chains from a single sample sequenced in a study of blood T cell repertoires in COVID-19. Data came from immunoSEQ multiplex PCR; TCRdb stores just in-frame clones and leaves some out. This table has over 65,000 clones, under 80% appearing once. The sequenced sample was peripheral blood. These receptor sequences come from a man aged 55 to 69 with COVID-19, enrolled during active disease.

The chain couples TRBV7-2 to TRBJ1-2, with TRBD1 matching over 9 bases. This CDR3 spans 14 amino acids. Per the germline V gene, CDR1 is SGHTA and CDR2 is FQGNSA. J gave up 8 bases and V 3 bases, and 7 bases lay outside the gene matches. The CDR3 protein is CASSFTGGASGYTF. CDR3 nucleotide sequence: TGTGCCAGCAGCTTCACAGGGGGCGCGAGCGGCTACACCTTC.

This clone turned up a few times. This chain's CDR3 is CASSSRLGGRTEAFF. The DNA of the CDR3 is TGTGCCAGCAGCTCTAGACTCGGAGGACGGACTGAAGCTTTCTTT. This chain joins TRBV7-9 and TRBJ1-1; no clear D. The CDR3 contains 15 residues. Trimming pared 4 bases from V and 5 bases from J, leaving 17 bases between. CDR1 is SEHNR, CDR2 FQNEAQ, per germline (reference sequence).

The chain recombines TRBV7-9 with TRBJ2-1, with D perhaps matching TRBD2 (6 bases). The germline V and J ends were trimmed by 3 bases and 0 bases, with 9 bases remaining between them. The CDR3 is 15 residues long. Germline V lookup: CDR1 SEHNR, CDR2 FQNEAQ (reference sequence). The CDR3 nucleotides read TGTGCCAGCAGCTTCGTGGGGGGCTCCTACAATGAGCAGTTCTTC. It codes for CASSFVGGSYNEQFF.

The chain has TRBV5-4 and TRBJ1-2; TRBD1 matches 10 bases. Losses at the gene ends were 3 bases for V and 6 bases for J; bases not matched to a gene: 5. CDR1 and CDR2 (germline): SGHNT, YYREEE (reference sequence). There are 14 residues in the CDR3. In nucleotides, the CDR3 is TGTGCCAGCAGCTCACCGGGACAGGGGCATGGCTACACCTTC. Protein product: CASSSPGQGHGYTF. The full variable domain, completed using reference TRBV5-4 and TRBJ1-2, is ETGVTQSPTHLIKTRGQQVTLRCSSQSGHNTVSWYQQALGQGPQFIFQYYREEENGRGNFPPRFSGLQFPNYSSELNVNALELDDSALYLCASSSPGQGHGYTFGSGTRLTVV.

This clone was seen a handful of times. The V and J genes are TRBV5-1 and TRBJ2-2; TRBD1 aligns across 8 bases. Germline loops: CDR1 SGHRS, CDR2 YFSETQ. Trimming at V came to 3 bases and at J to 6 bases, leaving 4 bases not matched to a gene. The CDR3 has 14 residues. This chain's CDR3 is CASSSQGVSGELFF. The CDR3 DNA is TGCGCCAGCAGCTCACAGGGGGTGTCCGGGGAGCTGTTTTTT.

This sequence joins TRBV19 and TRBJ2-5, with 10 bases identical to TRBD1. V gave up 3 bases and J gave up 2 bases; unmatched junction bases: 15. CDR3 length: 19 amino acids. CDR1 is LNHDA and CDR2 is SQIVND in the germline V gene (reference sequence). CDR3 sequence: CASSIPLGQGFGRQETQYF. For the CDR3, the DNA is TGTGCCAGTAGTATCCCGCTGGGACAGGGGTTCGGCCGTCAAGAGACCCAGTACTTC.

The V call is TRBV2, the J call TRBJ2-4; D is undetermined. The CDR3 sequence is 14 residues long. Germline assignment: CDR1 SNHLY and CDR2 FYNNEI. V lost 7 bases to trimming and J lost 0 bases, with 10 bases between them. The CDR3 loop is CASKELLAKNIQYF. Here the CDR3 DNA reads TGTGCCAGCAAAGAGCTTCTAGCCAAAAACATTCAGTACTTC.

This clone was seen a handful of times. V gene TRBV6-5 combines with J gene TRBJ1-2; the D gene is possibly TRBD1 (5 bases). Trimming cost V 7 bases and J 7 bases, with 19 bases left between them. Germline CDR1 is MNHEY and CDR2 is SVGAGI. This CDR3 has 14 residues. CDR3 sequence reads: CASTLRAGLGGYTF. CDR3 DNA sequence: TGTGCCAGCACCTTACGGGCAGGGCTGGGTGGCTACACCTTC.

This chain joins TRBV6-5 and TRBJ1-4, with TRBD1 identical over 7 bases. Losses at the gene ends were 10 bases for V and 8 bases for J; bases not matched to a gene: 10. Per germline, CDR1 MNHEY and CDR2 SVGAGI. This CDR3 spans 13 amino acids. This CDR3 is CATSGGLGEKLFF. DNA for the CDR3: TGTGCCACCTCAGGGGGTTTAGGGGAAAAACTGTTTTTT.

The CDR3 loop is CASSMGRDAFF. CDR3 DNA sequence: TGTGCCAGTAGTATGGGTCGGGATGCTTTCTTT. The chain employs TRBV19 and TRBJ1-1; no firm D call. The CDR3 has 11 amino acids. The V end was cut by 3 bases, the J end by 11 bases, with 10 bases between. Looked up from germline, CDR1 is LNHDA and CDR2 is SQIVND (reference sequence). The whole variable domain, remainder taken from reference TRBV19 and TRBJ1-1, is DGGITQSPKYLFRKEGQNVTLSCEQNLNHDAMYWYRQDPGQGLRLIYYSQIVNDFQKGDIAEGYSVSREKKESFPLTVTSAQKNPTAFYLCASSMGRDAFFGQGTRLTVV.

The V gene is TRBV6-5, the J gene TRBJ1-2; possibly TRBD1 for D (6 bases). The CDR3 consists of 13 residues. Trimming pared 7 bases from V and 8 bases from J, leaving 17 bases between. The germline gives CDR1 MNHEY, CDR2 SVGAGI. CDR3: CASIAQGFGGYTF. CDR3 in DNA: TGTGCCAGCATCGCCCAGGGGTTCGGAGGCTACACCTTC.

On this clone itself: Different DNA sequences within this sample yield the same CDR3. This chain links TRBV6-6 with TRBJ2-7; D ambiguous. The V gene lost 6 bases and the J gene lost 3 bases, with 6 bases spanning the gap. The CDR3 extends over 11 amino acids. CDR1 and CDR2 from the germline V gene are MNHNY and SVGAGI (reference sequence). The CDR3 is CASSPSYEQYF. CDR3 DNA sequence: TGTGCCAGCAGCCCCAGCTACGAGCAGTACTTC.

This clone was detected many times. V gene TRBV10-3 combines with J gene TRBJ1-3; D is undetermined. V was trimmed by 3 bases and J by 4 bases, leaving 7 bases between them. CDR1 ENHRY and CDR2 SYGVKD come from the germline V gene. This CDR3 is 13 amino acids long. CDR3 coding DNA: TGTGCCATCAGTGATCTAGCCGGAAACACCATATATTTT. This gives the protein CAISDLAGNTIYF.

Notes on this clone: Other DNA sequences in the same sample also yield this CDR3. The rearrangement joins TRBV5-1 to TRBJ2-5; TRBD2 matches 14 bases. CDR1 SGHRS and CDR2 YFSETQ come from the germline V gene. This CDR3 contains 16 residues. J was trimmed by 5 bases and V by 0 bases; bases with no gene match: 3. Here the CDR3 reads CASSLGLAGGQETQYF. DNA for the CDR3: TGCGCCAGCAGCTTGGGACTAGCGGGAGGGCAGGAGACCCAGTACTTC. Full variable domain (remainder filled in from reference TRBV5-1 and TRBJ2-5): KAGVTQTPRYLIKTRGQQVTLSCSPISGHRSVSWYQQTPGQGLQFLFEYFSETQRNKGNFPGRFSGRQFSNSRSEMNVSTLELGDSALYLCASSLGLAGGQETQYFGPGTRLLVL.

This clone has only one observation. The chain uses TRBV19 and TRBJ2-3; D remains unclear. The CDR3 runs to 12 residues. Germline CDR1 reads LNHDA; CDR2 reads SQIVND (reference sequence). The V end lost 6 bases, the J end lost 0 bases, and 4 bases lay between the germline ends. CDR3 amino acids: CASSRSTDTQYF. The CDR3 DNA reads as TGTGCCAGTAGCCGGAGCACAGATACGCAGTATTTT.